These 29 T cell receptor beta chains share one sample of origin, sequenced in a study of naive and memory T cell subsets. The beta constant-region primer was an equimolar mix of two oligonucleotides covering TRBC1 and TRBC2. Via MiXCR, TCRdb re-called the UMI-ligation and nested PCR reads, giving one row per CDR3 protein. The sample lists tens of thousands of distinct CDR3 sequences, about an eighth occurring once. Sequencing input: central memory CD4+ T cells from blood. Every receptor here comes from a human donor in good health.

To note about this clonotype: This may come from a read error, since a much larger clone is one base off. The rearrangement joins TRBV7-9 to TRBJ2-5, with D possibly being TRBD2 (6 bases). Between the trimmed V and J ends, which lost 5 bases and 5 bases, there was a span of 18 bases. This CDR3 is built from 15 residues. From germline, CDR1 is SEHNR and CDR2 FQNEAQ (reference sequence). The CDR3 here is CASSAGTCGAETQYF. The DNA of the CDR3 is TGTGCCAGCAGCGCGGGGACCTGTGGTGCGGAGACCCAGTACTTC.

This chain joins TRBV7-2 and TRBJ2-5; maybe TRBD2 (5 bases). The CDR3 extends over 14 amino acids. Germline CDR1 is SGHTA and CDR2 is FQGNSA. V was clipped by 5 bases and J by 4 bases, with 14 bases between them. CDR3 sequence: CASSRTYEGETQYF. The CDR3, as DNA: TGTGCCAGCAGCCGGACCTATGAGGGAGAGACCCAGTACTTC. The whole variable domain, filled in from reference TRBV7-2 and TRBJ2-5, reads GAGVSQSPSNKVTEKGKDVELRCDPISGHTALYWYRQSLGQGLEFLIYFQGNSAPDKSGLPSDRFSAERTGGSVSTLTIQRTQQEDSAVYLCASSRTYEGETQYFGPGTRLLVL.

This clonotype was counted a few times. V gene TRBV10-3 combines with J gene TRBJ2-3, with unresolved D. The CDR3 is made up of 16 amino acids. Trimming took off 0 bases at V and 0 bases at J, with 10 bases between the two ends. Germline CDR1 and CDR2: ENHRY and SYGVKD. The CDR3 DNA reads TGTGCCATCAGTGAGTCGGATGGGCCTAGCACAGATACGCAGTATTTT. Protein: CAISESDGPSTDTQYF.

The rearrangement uses TRBV19 and TRBJ1-5; D uncertain. Germline V gene lookup returns CDR1 LNHDA and CDR2 SQIVND (reference sequence). The CDR3 is made up of 18 amino acids. Trimming cost V 5 bases and J 2 bases, with 22 bases left between them. The CDR3 DNA follows: TGTGCCAGTAGTTTGGGGTCAGCAGGAACCCCGGGCAATCAGCCCCAGCATTTT. Its translation is CASSLGSAGTPGNQPQHF.

V usage is TRBV3-1 and J usage is TRBJ1-5, with D hard to call. The length of the CDR3 is 14 residues. Trimming removed 0 bases at V and 11 bases at J, with 14 bases between. Germline assignment: CDR1 LGHDT and CDR2 YNNKEL (reference sequence). The CDR3 region has the DNA TGTGCCAGCAGCCAAGATCTTGGCCCCGGGTCCCAGCATTTT. Its translation: CASSQDLGPGSQHF.

This clonotype came up a few times. This chain uses TRBV28 with TRBJ2-7; no firm D call. From germline, CDR1 is MDHEN and CDR2 SYDVKM. The V end was cut by 5 bases, the J end by 9 bases, with 23 bases between. The CDR3 is made up of 15 amino acids. The CDR3 DNA reads TGTGCCAGCAGTCCGATAGTGGCAGTCTCTACGGGGCAGTACTTC. Protein sequence: CASSPIVAVSTGQYF. The complete variable domain, with remaining parts taken from reference TRBV28 and TRBJ2-7, reads DVKVTQSSRYLVKRTGEKVFLECVQDMDHENMFWYRQDPGLGLRLIYFSYDVKMKEKGDIPEGYSVSREKKERFSLILESASTNQTSMYLCASSPIVAVSTGQYFGPGTRLTVT.

This clonotype was counted between two and nine times. The chain is built from TRBV12-3 or TRBV12-4 and TRBJ2-1, with D perhaps assigned TRBD1 or TRBD2 (5 bases each). V lost 4 bases to trimming and J lost 9 bases, with 10 bases between them. The CDR3 has 12 amino acids. This chain's CDR3 is CASSYGAREQFF. CDR3 bases: TGTGCCAGCAGTTACGGGGCTCGTGAGCAGTTCTTC.

This clonotype has a count of ten or more. The chain links TRBV5-1 to TRBJ2-7; 10 bases agree with TRBD1. J was trimmed by 5 bases and V by 3 bases; bases with no gene match: 8. Germline lookup yields CDR1 SGHRS and CDR2 YFSETQ. The CDR3 contains 15 residues. In DNA form, the CDR3 reads TGCGCCAGCAGCTCCCGGGACAGGGGATGGGACGAGCAGTACTTC. This encodes CASSSRDRGWDEQYF.

This clonotype was counted only a few times. J is TRBJ2-3 and V is TRBV20-1; weak D call: TRBD2 (6 bases). CDR1 DFQATT and CDR2 SNEGSKA come from the germline V gene (reference sequence). V dropped 3 bases and J dropped 0 bases, with 10 bases sitting between them. This CDR3 region has 14 residues. The chain's CDR3 is CSASRRDSTDTQYF. The CDR3 region has the DNA TGCAGTGCTAGTCGGCGGGATAGCACAGATACGCAGTATTTT.

Ten or more counts support this clonotype. The rearrangement uses TRBV7-8 and TRBJ1-1, with D possibly TRBD1 on 5 matching bases. This CDR3 is built from 13 residues. V lost 5 bases and J lost 10, with 17 bases in between. The germline gives CDR1 SGHVS, CDR2 FQNEAQ. In DNA form, the CDR3 reads TGTGCCAGCAGCCCTTCTGGAGGAGGGGTAGCTTTCTTT. It specifies CASSPSGGGVAFF.

V and J are TRBV7-3 and TRBJ2-1, with TRBD1 identical over 10 bases. The germline CDR1 and CDR2 sequences are SGHTA and FQGTGA. The CDR3 runs 13 residues. Trimming took 2 bases from V and 9 from J; bases not matched to a gene: 1. CDR3 sequence reads: CASSLGTGVEQFF. CDR3 in DNA: TGTGCCAGCAGCTTAGGGACAGGGGTTGAGCAGTTCTTC.

The sample holds a few counts of this clonotype. The CDR3 sequence is CSAPDERADTQYF. The CDR3 coding sequence is TGCAGTGCCCCGGACGAGCGGGCAGATACGCAGTATTTT. The rearrangement uses TRBV20-1 and TRBJ2-3; weak D call: TRBD2 (6 bases). CDR3 length: 13 residues. Between the trimmed V and J ends, which lost 6 bases and 4 bases, there was a span of 14 bases. Germline CDR1 DFQATT, CDR2 SNEGSKA (reference sequence).

The rearrangement joins TRBV5-1 to TRBJ2-7, with D perhaps matching TRBD2 (6 bases). The V end was cut by 4 bases, the J end by 5 bases, with 19 bases between. Germline values: CDR1 SGHRS, CDR2 YFSETQ. The length of the CDR3 is 15 residues. The DNA for the CDR3 is TGCGCCAGCAGCCAGACGGGAGATAGGGTAAACGAGCAGTACTTC. Its translation is CASSQTGDRVNEQYF.

This clonotype was counted at least ten times. This chain links TRBV27 with TRBJ2-1; D possibly corresponds to TRBD1 (5 bases). The V end was cut by 3 bases, the J end by 6 bases, with 9 bases between. The CDR3 loop spans 13 amino acids. Germline lookup yields CDR1 MNHEY and CDR2 SMNVEV (reference sequence). CDR3 sequence: CASSFEGVNEQFF. In DNA form, the CDR3 reads TGTGCCAGCAGTTTTGAAGGGGTCAATGAGCAGTTCTTC.

This clonotype showed up just a few times. V is TRBV3-1 and J is TRBJ1-1; D remains ambiguous. Germline CDR1 reads LGHDT; CDR2 reads YNNKEL (reference sequence). The length of the CDR3 is 13 residues. V was cut by 4 bases and J by 1 base, with 7 bases left in between. The CDR3 DNA sequence: TGTGCCAGCAGCCGGCAGCCGAACACTGAAGCTTTCTTT. Its translation: CASSRQPNTEAFF. The full variable domain, in which reference TRBV3-1 and TRBJ1-1 provide the parts outside the CDR3, is DTAVSQTPKYLVTQMGNDKSIKCEQNLGHDTMYWYKQDSKKFLKIMFSYNNKELIINETVPNRFSPKSPDKAHLNLHINSLELGDSAVYFCASSRQPNTEAFFGQGTRLTVV.

The chain recombines TRBV2 with TRBJ2-3; D not resolved. CDR1 is SNHLY, CDR2 FYNNEI, per germline. This CDR3 region has 14 residues. Trimming removed 6 bases from V and 7 bases from J, with 17 bases in between. The CDR3 loop reads CASSFDTNANTQYF. For the CDR3, the DNA is TGTGCCAGCAGCTTCGACACGAACGCGAATACGCAGTATTTT.

This clonotype has more than one count but fewer than ten. J is TRBJ2-1 and V is TRBV7-2; 13 bases line up with TRBD2. The V gene's germline CDR1 is SGHTA and CDR2 FQGNSA. V gave up 2 bases and J gave up 9 bases; unmatched junction bases: 10. This CDR3 is 17 amino acids long. CDR3 sequence (DNA): TGTGCCAGCAGCTTATCCGGACTAGCGGGAGTAAGGGGTGAGCAGTTCTTC. Amino acid sequence: CASSLSGLAGVRGEQFF.

This clonotype was counted a few times. The chain combines TRBV4-2 with TRBJ1-3; a possible D gene is TRBD1 (5 bases). Germline V gives CDR1 LGHNA, CDR2 YNFKEQ. The CDR3 runs 17 residues. Trimming removed 3 bases at V and 0 bases at J, with 15 bases between. CDR3 loop: CASSHPIGGTSGNTIYF. In nucleotides, the CDR3 is TGTGCCAGCAGCCACCCAATAGGCGGGACCTCTGGAAACACCATATATTTT.

V usage is TRBV7-8 and J usage is TRBJ1-4; D perhaps matches TRBD1 (5 bases). Germline loops: CDR1 SGHVS, CDR2 FQNEAQ. Trimming removed 4 bases from V and 8 bases from J, with 11 bases in between. The CDR3 totals 13 residues. The CDR3 loop reads CASSSRAEEKLFF. The DNA for the CDR3 is TGTGCCAGCAGCTCCAGGGCGGAGGAAAAACTGTTTTTT.

This clonotype has only a few counts. The chain uses TRBV20-1 and TRBJ2-7; possible D gene TRBD2, 6 bases. The ends were cut back, 3 bases at V and 3 bases at J, with 12 bases in the middle. Germline lookup yields CDR1 DFQATT and CDR2 SNEGSKA (reference sequence). The length of the CDR3 is 13 residues. CDR3 nucleotide sequence: TGCAGTGCTAGCCGGACTAATATCTACGAGCAGTACTTC. Translation gives CSASRTNIYEQYF.

This clonotype showed up many times. The V call is TRBV7-2, the J call TRBJ2-6; D perhaps matches TRBD1 (5 bases). Germline CDR1 and CDR2: SGHTA and FQGNSA. The CDR3 extends over 16 amino acids. Trimming took 1 base from V and 4 from J, leaving 11 bases between them. CDR3 protein: CASSLVGQAGANVLTF. DNA of the CDR3: TGTGCCAGCAGCTTAGTGGGGCAGGCGGGGGCCAACGTCCTGACTTTC.

This clonotype was observed many times. The rearrangement uses TRBV24-1 and TRBJ2-1; the match to TRBD1 covers 8 bases. This CDR3 spans 15 amino acids. Germline V gene data show CDR1 as KGHDR and CDR2 as SFDVKD. The V and J ends lost 0 bases and 5 bases, in that order; junction bases with no gene match: 2. CDR3 coding DNA: TGTGCCACCAGTGATTTGGCGGACAGGGACAATGAGCAGTTCTTC. This translates into CATSDLADRDNEQFF.

This clonotype was recorded a few times. CDR3 protein: CASSRASGELFF. CDR3 bases: TGTGCCAGCAGCCGAGCGTCTGGGGAGCTGTTTTTT. The rearrangement uses TRBV14 and TRBJ2-2; D call uncertain. This CDR3 has 12 amino acids. From germline, CDR1 is SGHDN and CDR2 FVKESK. Trimming stripped 4 bases from V and 8 bases from J, with 8 bases between.

This clonotype was seen a handful of times. The V gene is TRBV15, the J gene TRBJ2-2; 7 bases map to TRBD1. Looked up from germline, CDR1 is LNHNV and CDR2 is YYDKDF (reference sequence). CDR3 length equals 15 residues. V dropped 3 bases and J dropped 3; count of bases not matched to a gene: 4. CDR3 coding DNA: TGTGCCACCAGCAGGGAGACAGGGTACACCGGGGAGCTGTTTTTT. It translates to CATSRETGYTGELFF.

In this sample, this clonotype turned up many times. The chain recombines TRBV20-1 with TRBJ2-7; 9 bases line up with TRBD2. Germline CDR1 is DFQATT and CDR2 is SNEGSKA (reference sequence). The CDR3 loop spans 15 amino acids. V was clipped by 1 base and J by 4 bases; unmatched bases: 8. DNA for the CDR3: TGCAGTGCTAGAGTAGCGGGGGCAGAATTGTACGAGCAGTACTTC. Encoded protein: CSARVAGAELYEQYF.

This chain joins TRBV12-3 or TRBV12-4 and TRBJ2-7, with TRBD1 as a possible D gene (5 bases). Between the trimmed V and J ends, which lost 2 bases and 0 bases, there was a span of 11 bases. The CDR3 totals 15 residues. CDR3 coding DNA: TGTGCCAGCAGTTTATCGACAGAGAGCTCCTACGAGCAGTACTTC. It encodes CASSLSTESSYEQYF.

This chain links TRBV7-9 with TRBJ2-5, with D possibly TRBD2 on 6 matching bases. CDR3 length: 15 residues. V lost 3 bases and J 2 bases, leaving 13 bases between the germline ends. The germline gives CDR1 SEHNR, CDR2 FQNEAQ (reference sequence). The CDR3 sequence: CASSLGLRGQETQYF. CDR3 DNA sequence: TGTGCCAGCAGCTTGGGGCTCCGGGGGCAAGAGACCCAGTACTTC.

This clonotype was recorded at least ten times. The chain recombines TRBV7-8 with TRBJ2-7, with a possible D match to TRBD2 (5 bases). The CDR3 runs 14 residues. Looked up from germline, CDR1 is SGHVS and CDR2 is FQNEAQ. With 0 bases removed from V and 6 bases from J, the gap between germline ends came to 12 bases. CDR3 loop: CASSLAKGLSEQYF. DNA of the CDR3: TGTGCCAGCAGCTTAGCGAAAGGACTGAGCGAGCAGTACTTC. Filled out from reference TRBV7-8 and TRBJ2-7, the complete variable domain reads GAGVSQSPRYKVAKRGQDVALRCDPISGHVSLFWYQQALGQGPEFLTYFQNEAQLDKSGLPSDRFFAERPEGSVSTLKIQRTQQEDSAVYLCASSLAKGLSEQYFGPGTRLTVT.

The chain recombines TRBV24-1 with TRBJ1-2, with 9 bases lining up with TRBD1. Germline CDR1 is KGHDR and CDR2 is SFDVKD. V was clipped by 12 bases and J by 7 bases; unmatched bases: 11. The CDR3 covers 13 residues. CDR3 nucleotide sequence: TGTGCCCCGACCGGGACAGGGATGGTTGGCTACACCTTC. Its protein product is CAPTGTGMVGYTF.